This TCR beta chain came from a study of CXCR3-negative and CXCR3-positive naive CD8 T cells. On the study more broadly: The libraries together contributed about 130 million TRB reads, each supplying about 1.5 +/- 0.3 million.

The study made its TRB cDNA libraries by 5' RACE, adding UMI labels. TCRdb re-called the 5' RACE reads; every CDR3 protein appears as one record, without DNA. This table lists about 84,000 distinct CDR3 sequences. Points on this clonotype: What it binds is unknown.

In triplicate, each CD8+ T cell subset was sorted at more than 250,000 cells per replicate. Findings of the study overall: TRB CDR3 properties were used to infer TCR strength, and surface CD5 was comparable between naive subsets. Memory cells showed distinct TRBV-TRBJ patterns, while the two naive subsets matched. TRB CDR3 hydrophobicity was greater in CXCR3-positive naive cells than in CXCR3-negative naive cells.

The CDR3 has 14 residues. CDR1 is SGHTA and CDR2 is FQGTGA in the germline V gene. The sample comprised naive CXCR3+ CD8+ T cells from blood. Subset given: CD45RO-CCR7+CD27+CD95- naive CD8+ T cells expressing CXCR3 (TNR3+). The rearrangement uses TRBV7-3 and TRBJ1-6; TCRdb returns TRBD1, unconfirmable since there is no DNA. The sequence was obtained from a human donor in good health. Some clones in this sample may be carry-over from other donors' samples. CDR3 amino acids: CASSLEVTPVALHF.